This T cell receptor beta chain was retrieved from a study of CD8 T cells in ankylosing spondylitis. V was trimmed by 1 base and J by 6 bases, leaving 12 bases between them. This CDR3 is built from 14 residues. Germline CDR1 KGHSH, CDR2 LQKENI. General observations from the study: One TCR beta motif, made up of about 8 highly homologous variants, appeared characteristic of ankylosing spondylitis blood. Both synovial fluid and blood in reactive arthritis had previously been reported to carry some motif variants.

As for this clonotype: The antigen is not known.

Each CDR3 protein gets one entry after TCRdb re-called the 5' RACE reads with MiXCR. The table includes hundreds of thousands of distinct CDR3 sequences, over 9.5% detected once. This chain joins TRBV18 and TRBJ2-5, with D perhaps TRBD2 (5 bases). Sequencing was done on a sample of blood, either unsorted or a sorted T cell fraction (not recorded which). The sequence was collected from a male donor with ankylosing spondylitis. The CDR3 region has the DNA TGTGCCAGCTCACCACGGAATACGGGGAAGACCCAGTACTTC. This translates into CASSPRNTGKTQYF. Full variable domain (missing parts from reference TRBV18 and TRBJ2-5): NAGVMQNPRHLVRRRGQEARLRCSPMKGHSHVYWYRQLPEEGLKFMVYLQKENIIDESGMPKERFSAEFPKEGPSILRIQQVVRGDSAAYFCASSPRNTGKTQYFGPGTRLLVL.